The next 3 T cell receptor beta chains were all read from a single sample in a study of siplizumab effects on memory and regulatory T cells. Measured with immunoSEQ multiplex PCR; TCRdb has only the in-frame clones, and not every one. The table records some 100,000 clones, 91% of them present only once. The sequencing input was CD4+ T cells sorted from blood. The receptors here all came from a human donor in good health. Some clones in this sample may be carry-over from other donors' samples.

V is TRBV19 and J is TRBJ2-7, with 10 bases aligning to TRBD1. CDR1 is LNHDA, CDR2 SQIVND, per germline (reference sequence). CDR3 length: 17 residues. J lost 0 bases, V lost 4 bases, and 9 bases had no gene match. CDR3 in amino acids: CASSKRDRGYPSYEQYF. As DNA, the CDR3 is TGTGCCAGTAGTAAACGGGACAGGGGCTACCCCTCCTACGAGCAGTACTTC.

The rearrangement links TRBV9 to TRBJ2-1; 10 bases fit TRBD1. CDR3 length equals 15 residues. The junction had 3 bases not matched to a gene; V was cut back by 3 bases and J by 3 bases. Germline-derived CDR1 and CDR2 are SGDLS and YYNGEE. CDR3 loop: CASSAGTGDYNEQFF. CDR3 bases: TGTGCCAGCAGCGCCGGGACAGGGGACTACAATGAGCAGTTCTTC.

This chain connects TRBV5-5 to TRBJ1-2; D call uncertain. CDR1 SGHKS and CDR2 YYEKEE come from the germline V gene (reference sequence). Trimming took off 0 bases at V and 8 bases at J, with 14 bases between the two ends. This CDR3 region has 14 residues. The CDR3 here is CASSLAGGLRGYTF. The CDR3 bases are TGTGCCAGCAGCTTGGCCGGCGGCTTGAGGGGCTACACCTTC.